This is a list of T cell receptor beta chains from one sample in a study of blood T cell repertoires in COVID-19. Data came from immunoSEQ multiplex PCR; TCRdb stores just in-frame clones and leaves some out. This sample yields some 330,000 clones, of which 70% to 90% are seen a single time; around 4% belongs to the top ten. Sample: peripheral blood. These receptors were collected from a woman aged 45-65 years with active or convalescent COVID-19. Each CDR3 is given without its conserved first and last residue. D genes are given only for firm matches.

D gene,V gene,J gene,CDR3 protein
-,TRBV12-5,TRBJ2-2,ASGESRELF
-,TRBV7-2,TRBJ2-7,ASSLLSWGGEQY
TRBD2,TRBV11-3,TRBJ2-3,ASSPEGLAGRDTQY
-,TRBV5-4,TRBJ2-5,ASSSSSTGGGETQY
-,TRBV5-1,TRBJ2-5,ASRVAETQY
-,TRBV15,TRBJ2-5,ATARQVQETQY
-,TRBV7-2,TRBJ2-1,ASSPETGISSYNEQF
-,TRBV6-2/TRBV6-3,TRBJ1-2,ASSYAGDNYGYT
-,TRBV18,TRBJ1-4,ASSSSTGTNEKLF
-,TRBV15,TRBJ1-1,ATSRDSRGNTEAF
-,TRBV4-3,TRBJ2-3,ASSQDRRGWSTDTQY
TRBD2,TRBV13,TRBJ2-2,ASRAGGAANTGELF
-,TRBV21-1,TRBJ1-5,ASSTQAASNQPQH
-,TRBV15,TRBJ2-3,ATSGGPTESDTQY
TRBD1,TRBV6-2/TRBV6-3,TRBJ2-4,ASSLRGLRDIQY
-,TRBV27,TRBJ2-3,ASSLKEGRTTQY
-,TRBV23-1,TRBJ1-2,ASSKDITGYGYT
-,TRBV18,TRBJ1-5,ASSPLQGGDQPQH
-,TRBV30,TRBJ2-2,AWSSAVYTGELF
-,TRBV4-3,TRBJ2-1,ASSPWVGEGPDEQF
-,TRBV5-8,TRBJ1-5,ASSPGQYQPQH
TRBD2,TRBV7-9,TRBJ2-3,ASSLVTSGVAQY
-,TRBV29-1,TRBJ2-7,SAGLDYEQY
-,TRBV27,TRBJ2-7,ASSLIGDGEQY
TRBD2,TRBV19,TRBJ2-1,ASTTPSSGGAGDEQF
-,TRBV5-8,TRBJ2-4,ASSLAGNLAKNIQY
-,TRBV4-2,TRBJ2-1,ASSQEWRAMSSYNEQF
TRBD1,TRBV7-3,TRBJ2-3,ASSPAGTGSDTQY
-,TRBV7-9,TRBJ1-5,ASHLRDSKGNQPQH
-,TRBV30,TRBJ1-2,AWGGEGDYGYT
-,TRBV4-1,TRBJ1-2,ASSQLAPAGTSGYT
-,TRBV29-1,TRBJ2-7,SVAGAGYEQY
-,TRBV5-1,TRBJ1-2,ASSLGGAYGYT
-,TRBV19,TRBJ2-3,ASTGPGADTQY
-,TRBV5-4,TRBJ2-2,ASSFGESAGELF
-,TRBV7-2,TRBJ1-2,ASSRGQNYGYT
TRBD2,TRBV18,TRBJ2-1,ASSPPPSGGRVKF
TRBD1,TRBV28,TRBJ1-2,ASSPNDRDTNYGYT
-,TRBV5-4,TRBJ2-7,ASSLQAGNSYEQY
TRBD1,TRBV5-1,TRBJ1-2,ASSLEQGNYGYT
-,TRBV10-3,TRBJ1-6,AISGSHSGSPLH
-,TRBV6-5,TRBJ1-1,ASRGYRGGTEAF
TRBD1,TRBV7-9,TRBJ2-5,ASSATGGRETQY
-,TRBV28,TRBJ1-2,ASSFGGANGYT
-,TRBV14,TRBJ2-7,ASSQGLSSYEQY
TRBD1,TRBV27,TRBJ1-6,ASRQGASPYNSPLH
TRBD2,TRBV5-1,TRBJ2-5,ASSLAGYSGGPQETQY
TRBD1,TRBV7-6,TRBJ1-2,ASSLEEGQGFNYGYT
TRBD2,TRBV14,TRBJ2-1,ASSRGTSGRAYNEQF
TRBD2,TRBV7-2,TRBJ2-7,ASSLPSSGSNPYEQY
TRBD1,TRBV28,TRBJ2-7,ASSLPLGTDLAYEQY
TRBD1,TRBV4-3,TRBJ1-6,ASSQRQGYRDSPLH
-,TRBV7-2,TRBJ1-5,ASSLADVSPQH
-,TRBV19,TRBJ2-1,ASSMGIPGSSYNEQF
-,TRBV5-6,TRBJ2-2,ASSLNPTGTGELF
TRBD1,TRBV4-1,TRBJ1-4,ASSRPRQGVINEKLF
TRBD2,TRBV15,TRBJ2-1,ATSRRDYSYNEQF